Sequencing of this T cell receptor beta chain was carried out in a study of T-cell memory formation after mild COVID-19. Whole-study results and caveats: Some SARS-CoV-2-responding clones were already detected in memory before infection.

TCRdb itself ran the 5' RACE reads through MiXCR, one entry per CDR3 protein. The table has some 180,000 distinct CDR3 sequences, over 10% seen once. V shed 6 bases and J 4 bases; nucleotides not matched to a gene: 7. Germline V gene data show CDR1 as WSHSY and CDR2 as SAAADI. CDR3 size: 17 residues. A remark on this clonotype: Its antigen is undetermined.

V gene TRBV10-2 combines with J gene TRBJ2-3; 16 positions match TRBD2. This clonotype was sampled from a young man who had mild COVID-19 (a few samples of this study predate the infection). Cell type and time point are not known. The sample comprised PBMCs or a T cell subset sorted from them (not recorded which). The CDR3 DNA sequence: TGCGCCAGCAGCTGGGGACTAGCGGGGGGGCCCGCAGATACGCAGTATTTT. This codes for CASSWGLAGGPADTQYF.